Below, 32 T cell receptor beta chains from the same sample are listed, as sequenced in a study of T cells in Graves' hyperthyroidism and ophthalmopathy. RNA transcripts served as the template for amplifying TCR beta CDR3 regions. An initial round of RT-PCR targeting the TCR CDR3 relied on the HTBI primer set. TCRdb re-analysed the multiplex PCR reads in MiXCR, keeping a single row per CDR3 protein. The sample yields about 700,000 distinct CDR3 sequences, less than 15% seen once. Sequenced input: blood. Every receptor here comes from a young woman with Graves' hyperthyroidism.

The chain joins TRBV11-2 to TRBJ2-3; 9 bases line up with TRBD2. V lost 4 bases and J lost 0; bases outside the gene matches: 17. This CDR3 has 20 amino acids. The V gene's germline CDR1 is SGHAT and CDR2 FQNNGV. The CDR3 bases are TGTGCCAGCAGCTCCACCAACCAGGCTAGCGGGATGGCCAGCACAGATACGCAGTATTTT. Protein sequence: CASSSTNQASGMASTDTQYF.

This clonotype was seen at least ten times. This chain's CDR3 is CASRTSGRGYEQFF. The CDR3 nucleotides read TGTGCCAGCAGGACTAGCGGGAGAGGCTATGAGCAGTTCTTC. This sequence joins TRBV6-2 or TRBV6-3 and TRBJ2-1; 12 positions agree with TRBD2. This CDR3 has 14 amino acids. CDR1 is MNHEY, CDR2 SVGEGT, per germline. The V and J ends lost 6 bases and 8 bases, in that order; junction bases with no gene match: 5.

The chain links TRBV19 to TRBJ2-2; 10 nucleotides line up with TRBD2. This CDR3 comprises 17 residues. Germline V gene data show CDR1 as LNHDA and CDR2 as SQIVND (reference sequence). Losses at the gene ends were 6 bases for V and 0 bases for J; bases not matched to a gene: 7. In DNA form, the CDR3 reads TGTGCCAGTAGCTACGGGGGACTAGCGTCGAACACCGGGGAGCTGTTTTTT. This translates into CASSYGGLASNTGELFF. The whole variable domain, remainder taken from reference TRBV19 and TRBJ2-2, is DGGITQSPKYLFRKEGQNVTLSCEQNLNHDAMYWYRQDPGQGLRLIYYSQIVNDFQKGDIAEGYSVSREKKESFPLTVTSAQKNPTAFYLCASSYGGLASNTGELFFGEGSRLTVL.

The chain joins TRBV7-9 to TRBJ1-4, with a tentative D call TRBD1 (6 bases). This CDR3 spans 15 amino acids. Germline V gene lookup returns CDR1 SEHNR and CDR2 FQNEAQ (reference sequence). V was clipped by 5 bases and J by 8 bases, with 18 bases between them. Here the CDR3 reads CASSPRGAFEEKLFF. The CDR3 DNA is TGTGCCAGCAGCCCCCGGGGGGCCTTCGAAGAAAAACTGTTTTTT.

There are many counts of this clonotype. The CDR3 nucleotides read TGCAGTGCTAGAAAGACAGGGGATGGGGACTATGGCTACACCTTC. This codes for CSARKTGDGDYGYTF. The rearrangement uses TRBV20-1 and TRBJ1-2; 8 bases match TRBD1. Trimming removed 2 bases from V and 3 bases from J; junction bases left unmatched: 8. The germline gives CDR1 DFQATT, CDR2 SNEGSKA (reference sequence). This CDR3 has 15 residues.

The chain combines TRBV28 with TRBJ2-7; a weak D match, TRBD2 (5 bases). Looked up from germline, CDR1 is MDHEN and CDR2 is SYDVKM. Trimming pared 2 bases from V and 2 bases from J, leaving 19 bases between. The CDR3 sequence is 17 residues long. The CDR3 is CASSLPPDSLAPYEQYF. DNA for the CDR3: TGTGCCAGCAGTTTACCACCGGACTCCTTAGCCCCCTACGAGCAGTACTTC.

This clonotype was counted only a few times. The genes are TRBV4-3 and TRBJ2-7, with no clear D. CDR3 size: 15 residues. V was cut by 1 base and J by 2 bases, with 12 bases left in between. Germline CDR1 and CDR2: LGHNA and YSLEER. The CDR3 protein is CASSQVVTGAYEQYF. For the CDR3, the DNA is TGCGCCAGCAGCCAAGTAGTCACCGGCGCCTACGAGCAGTACTTC.

Many counts were recorded for this clonotype. The chain joins TRBV2 to TRBJ2-1; tentative D call: TRBD2 (5 bases). Looked up from germline, CDR1 is SNHLY and CDR2 is FYNNEI. V dropped 3 bases and J dropped 3 bases, with 15 bases sitting between them. The length of the CDR3 is 16 residues. This CDR3 is CASSDYERTYYNEQFF. In nucleotides, the CDR3 is TGTGCCAGCAGTGATTACGAGCGGACTTACTACAATGAGCAGTTCTTC.

This clonotype occurred many times. J is TRBJ1-1 and V is TRBV13; 7 nucleotides line up with TRBD1. This CDR3 is 15 amino acids long. Germline V gene data show CDR1 as PRHDT and CDR2 as FYEKMQ (reference sequence). V shed 5 bases, J shed 3 bases, and the junction held 9 bases outside the gene matches. The CDR3 nucleotides read TGTGCCAGCAGCCGACACGACAGGGTGGACACTGAAGCTTTCTTT. Translated: CASSRHDRVDTEAFF.

This clonotype was counted a few times. The genes are TRBV14 and TRBJ1-1; D remains ambiguous. With 1 base removed from V and 4 bases from J, the gap between germline ends came to 10 bases. The CDR3 extends over 14 amino acids. Germline V gene sequence: CDR1 SGHDN, CDR2 FVKESK. The CDR3 region has the DNA TGTGCCAGCAGCCAAGTTCGGACTCTCACTGAAGCTTTCTTT. Translating gives CASSQVRTLTEAFF. Full variable domain (remainder filled in from reference TRBV14 and TRBJ1-1): EAGVTQFPSHSVIEKGQTVTLRCDPISGHDNLYWYRRVMGKEIKFLLHFVKESKQDESGMPNNRFLAERTGGTYSTLKVQPAELEDSGVYFCASSQVRTLTEAFFGQGTRLTVV.

J is TRBJ1-5 and V is TRBV19; TRBD1 is a possible D gene (5 bases). Trimming cost V 3 bases and J 0 bases, with 9 bases left between them. The CDR3 length is 15 residues. Looked up from germline, CDR1 is LNHDA and CDR2 is SQIVND (reference sequence). The CDR3 region is CASSIRQNSNQPQHF. In DNA form, the CDR3 reads TGTGCCAGTAGTATTCGACAGAATAGCAATCAGCCCCAGCATTTT.

The V call is TRBV10-2, the J call TRBJ2-5, with D perhaps TRBD2 (5 bases). CDR3 length equals 13 residues. Trimming left V 6 bases short and J 5 bases short, with 13 bases between. Looked up from germline, CDR1 is WSHSY and CDR2 is SAAADI. The chain's CDR3 is CASSDLAKETQYF. As DNA, the CDR3 is TGCGCCAGCAGCGACCTAGCTAAGGAGACCCAGTACTTC.

This clonotype occurred once. A much larger clone sits a single nucleotide away, making a read error possible. The chain combines TRBV7-3 with TRBJ2-1; 8 nucleotides align to TRBD2. CDR3 length equals 15 residues. CDR1 and CDR2 (germline): SGHTA, FQGTGA. The CDR3 protein is CASSLASGPYNGQFF. The DNA of the CDR3 is TGTGCCAGCAGCTTAGCTAGCGGGCCATACAATGGGCAGTTCTTC. The full variable domain, in which reference TRBV7-3 and TRBJ2-1 provide the parts outside the CDR3, is GAGVSQTPSNKVTEKGKYVELRCDPISGHTALYWYRQSLGQGPEFLIYFQGTGAADDSGLPNDRFFAVRPEGSVSTLKIQRTERGDSAVYLCASSLASGPYNGQFFGPGTRLTVL.

This clonotype was seen many times. CDR3 sequence reads: CASSLGRRQGGEAFF. As DNA, the CDR3 is TGCGCCAGCAGCTTGGGGAGGAGACAGGGAGGTGAAGCTTTCTTT. The V and J genes are TRBV5-1 and TRBJ1-1; 7 bases fit TRBD1. The ends lost 0 bases at V and 7 bases at J; junction bases unmatched: 9. The germline V gene has CDR1 SGHRS and CDR2 YFSETQ. The CDR3 spans 15 residues.

This clonotype appeared a few times. The CDR3 spells CASSPNSGTIKTYEQYF. The CDR3 region has the DNA TGTGCCAGCAGCCCGAATAGCGGGACAATTAAGACCTACGAGCAGTACTTC. The J gene is TRBJ2-7, the V gene TRBV5-6; TRBD2 matches 8 bases. The V and J ends lost 4 bases and 2 bases, in that order; junction bases with no gene match: 14. This CDR3 has 17 amino acids. Germline V gene sequence: CDR1 SGHDT, CDR2 YYEEEE.

This clonotype was counted between two and nine times. The chain is built from TRBV29-1 and TRBJ2-5; D gene ambiguous. CDR3 length: 12 amino acids. The V gene's germline CDR1 is SQVTM and CDR2 ANQGSEA. V lost 3 bases, J lost 6 bases, and 11 bases lay in between. The CDR3 loop reads CSVDVGTQTQYF. In DNA form, the CDR3 reads TGCAGCGTTGACGTGGGAACGCAGACCCAGTACTTC.

The chain combines TRBV6-5 with TRBJ1-3; 8 bases are shared with TRBD1. From germline, CDR1 is MNHEY and CDR2 SVGAGI. This CDR3 is 15 amino acids long. The J segment lost 2 bases and the V segment lost 2 bases, leaving 2 bases of the junction unmatched. CDR3 sequence (DNA): TGTGCCAGCAGTTACGAGACAGGGGCTGGAAACACCATATATTTT. It is translated as CASSYETGAGNTIYF.

This clonotype occurred many times. The chain employs TRBV28 and TRBJ1-5, with TRBD1 matching 7 bases. Per germline, CDR1 MDHEN and CDR2 SYDVKM. V dropped 4 bases and J dropped 2; count of bases not matched to a gene: 8. The CDR3 totals 16 residues. CDR3 nucleotides: TGTGCCAGCAGTTCCGCAGGGGGTTTAGGCAATCAGCCCCAGCATTTT. Translating it yields CASSSAGGLGNQPQHF.

The chain carries TRBV27 and TRBJ2-1; 8 bases align to TRBD2. V was pared by 0 bases and J by 5 bases, with 21 bases of the junction left unmatched. The CDR3 sequence is 21 residues long. CDR1 and CDR2 (germline): MNHEY, SMNVEV (reference sequence). The CDR3 DNA reads TGTGCCAGCAGTTTATCGGCGTGGACTAACGGGAGGGCCGGAGAGGACAATGAGCAGTTCTTC. Protein: CASSLSAWTNGRAGEDNEQFF.

This clonotype turned up a few times. The chain employs TRBV6-5 and TRBJ1-3, with D uncertain. Germline values: CDR1 MNHEY, CDR2 SVGAGI. CDR3 length: 16 amino acids. V gave up 7 bases and J gave up 2 bases, with 18 bases separating them. The CDR3 here is CASTLTWDHPGNTIYF. DNA for the CDR3: TGTGCCAGCACCCTTACCTGGGATCACCCTGGAAACACCATATATTTT.

The J gene is TRBJ2-7, the V gene TRBV7-6; a possible D gene is TRBD2 (5 bases). CDR1 and CDR2 (germline): SGHVS, FNYEAQ. The CDR3 is 13 residues long. V was trimmed by 0 bases and J by 5 bases, leaving 8 bases between them. The CDR3 DNA follows: TGTGCCAGCAGCTTAGCGGAGAGGGACGAGCAGTACTTC. It specifies CASSLAERDEQYF.

The CDR3 sequence: CASSLVGSQQFF. The CDR3 DNA is TGTGCCAGCAGCTTGGTGGGGAGTCAGCAGTTCTTC. The V gene is TRBV5-4, the J gene TRBJ2-1; D might be TRBD2 (5 bases). The CDR3 contains 12 residues. V was trimmed by 0 bases and J by 11 bases, leaving 9 bases between them. The germline V gene encodes CDR1 SGHNT and CDR2 YYREEE (reference sequence). The full variable domain, completed using reference TRBV5-4 and TRBJ2-1, is ETGVTQSPTHLIKTRGQQVTLRCSSQSGHNTVSWYQQALGQGPQFIFQYYREEENGRGNFPPRFSGLQFPNYSSELNVNALELDDSALYLCASSLVGSQQFFGPGTRLTVL.

Details on this clonotype: A much larger clone lies one base from this, so it may be a read error. The chain combines TRBV6-2 or TRBV6-3 with TRBJ2-7; TRBD2 is a possible D gene (6 bases). The CDR3 is made up of 13 amino acids. The V end lost 6 bases, the J end lost 0 bases, and 9 bases lay between the germline ends. The germline V gene encodes CDR1 MNHEY and CDR2 SVGEGT. This CDR3 is CASRVTSSYEQYF. The CDR3 DNA follows: TGTGCCAGCAGGGTGACTAGCTCCTACGAGCAGTACTTC.

The sample holds many counts of this clonotype. The genes are TRBV28 and TRBJ1-4; weak D call: TRBD1 (5 bases). The V and J ends lost 5 bases and 7 bases respectively, with 17 bases between them. CDR3 length: 15 amino acids. From germline, CDR1 is MDHEN and CDR2 SYDVKM. CDR3 bases: TGTGCCAGCAGTCCCAATGGGGCAGGTCCTGAAAAACTGTTTTTT. Its translation is CASSPNGAGPEKLFF.

This clonotype was seen more than once but under ten times. The chain has TRBV5-4 and TRBJ2-5; 9 bases align to TRBD1. Trimming took 1 base from V and 9 from J; bases not matched to a gene: 10. This CDR3 spans 15 amino acids. The V gene's germline CDR1 is SGHNT and CDR2 YYREEE (reference sequence). The CDR3 nucleotides read TGTGCCAGCAGCTTGTCGACAGGGGGAGGTGTGGCCCAGTACTTC. This gives the protein CASSLSTGGGVAQYF. Complete variable domain (other parts from reference TRBV5-4 and TRBJ2-5): ETGVTQSPTHLIKTRGQQVTLRCSSQSGHNTVSWYQQALGQGPQFIFQYYREEENGRGNFPPRFSGLQFPNYSSELNVNALELDDSALYLCASSLSTGGGVAQYFGPGTRLLVL.

This clonotype appeared many times. V and J are TRBV12-3 or TRBV12-4 and TRBJ2-3, with D possibly matching TRBD2 (6 bases). Trimming removed 4 bases at V and 8 bases at J, with 16 bases between. The CDR3 loop spans 14 amino acids. Written as DNA, the CDR3 is TGTGCCAGCAGTTCGGGACTTAGAGAGGGTACGCAGTATTTT. The encoded protein is CASSSGLREGTQYF.

This clonotype was recorded at least ten times. This chain connects TRBV7-3 to TRBJ1-1, with 8 bases aligning to TRBD1. In germline, CDR1 is SGHTA, CDR2 FQGTGA. CDR3 length: 14 residues. V trimming: 5 bases; J trimming: 4 bases; junction bases outside the gene matches: 6. The CDR3 sequence is CASSETDRATEAFF. The CDR3 nucleotides are TGTGCCAGCAGCGAGACGGACAGGGCCACTGAAGCTTTCTTT.

The chain couples TRBV11-1 to TRBJ1-6, with D unresolved. This CDR3 comprises 16 residues. V was cut by 3 bases and J by 5 bases, with 14 bases left in between. Germline CDR1 reads SGHAT; CDR2 reads FQDESV (reference sequence). Here the CDR3 reads CASSLRVPTDNSPLHF. In nucleotides, the CDR3 is TGTGCCAGCAGCTTGAGAGTCCCAACCGATAATTCACCCCTCCACTTT.

The chain uses TRBV20-1 and TRBJ2-3; a possible D gene is TRBD2 (5 bases). The CDR3 is 12 amino acids. Deletions cut 6 bases from V and 5 bases from J, with 12 bases between. CDR1 and CDR2 from the germline V gene are DFQATT and SNEGSKA (reference sequence). The CDR3 is CSATGWGDTQYF. CDR3 nucleotides: TGCAGTGCGACGGGATGGGGAGATACGCAGTATTTT.

The V gene is TRBV2, the J gene TRBJ2-3, with D perhaps matching TRBD2 (6 bases). Germline lookup yields CDR1 SNHLY and CDR2 FYNNEI. CDR3 length: 15 amino acids. V was cut by 0 bases and J by 3 bases, with 10 bases left in between. For the CDR3, the DNA is TGTGCCAGCAGTGAAGCTGTGGGACTTACAGATACGCAGTATTTT. This encodes CASSEAVGLTDTQYF.

V gene TRBV29-1 combines with J gene TRBJ2-2; 9 bases agree with TRBD2. Unmatched junction bases numbered 7, after V lost 4 bases and J lost 7 bases. Germline V gives CDR1 SQVTM, CDR2 ANQGSEA. The CDR3 length is 14 residues. In DNA form, the CDR3 reads TGCAGCGTTGTGGCGGGAGGGCCTTTCGGGGAGCTGTTTTTT. Protein sequence: CSVVAGGPFGELFF.

This clonotype has ten or more counts. This rearrangement joins TRBV29-1 to TRBJ1-1; D possibly corresponds to TRBD1 (5 bases). Germline-derived CDR1 and CDR2 are SQVTM and ANQGSEA. The V end lost 1 base, the J end lost 0 bases, and 12 bases lay between the germline ends. This CDR3 is built from 15 residues. CDR3 protein: CSVEGGTDMNTEAFF. The CDR3 DNA follows: TGCAGCGTTGAAGGTGGGACTGATATGAACACTGAAGCTTTCTTT.